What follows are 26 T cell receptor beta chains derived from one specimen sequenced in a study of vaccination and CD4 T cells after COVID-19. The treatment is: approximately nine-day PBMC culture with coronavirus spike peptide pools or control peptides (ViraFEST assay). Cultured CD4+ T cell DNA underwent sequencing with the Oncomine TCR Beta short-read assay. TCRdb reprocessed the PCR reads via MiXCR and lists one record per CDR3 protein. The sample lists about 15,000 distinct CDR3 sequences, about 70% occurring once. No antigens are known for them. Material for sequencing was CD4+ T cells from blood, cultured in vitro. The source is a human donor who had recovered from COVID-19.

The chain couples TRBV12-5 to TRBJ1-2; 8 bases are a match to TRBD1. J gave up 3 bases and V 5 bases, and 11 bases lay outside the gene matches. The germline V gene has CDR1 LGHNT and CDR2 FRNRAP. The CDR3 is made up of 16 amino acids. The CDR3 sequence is CASGHNLGQGDYGYTF. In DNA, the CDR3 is TGTGCTAGTGGTCACAATTTAGGACAGGGAGACTATGGCTACACCTTC. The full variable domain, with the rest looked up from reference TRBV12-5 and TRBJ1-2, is DARVTQTPRHKVTEMGQEVTMRCQPILGHNTVFWYRQTMMQGLELLAYFRNRAPLDDSGMPKDRFSAEMPDATLATLKIQPSEPRDSAVYFCASGHNLGQGDYGYTFGSGTRLTVV.

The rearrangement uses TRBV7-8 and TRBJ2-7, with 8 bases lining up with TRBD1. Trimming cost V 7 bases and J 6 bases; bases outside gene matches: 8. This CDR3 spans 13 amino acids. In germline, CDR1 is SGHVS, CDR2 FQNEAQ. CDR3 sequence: CASIGQGRGEQYF. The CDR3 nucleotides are TGTGCCAGCATTGGACAGGGAAGAGGCGAGCAGTACTTC.

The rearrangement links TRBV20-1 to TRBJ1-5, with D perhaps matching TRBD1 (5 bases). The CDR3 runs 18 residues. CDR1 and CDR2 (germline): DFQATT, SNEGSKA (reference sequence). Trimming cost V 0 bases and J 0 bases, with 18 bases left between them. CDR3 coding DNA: TGCAGTGCTAGAGATGACGGCAGGGACCTCTATAGCAATCAGCCCCAGCATTTT. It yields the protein CSARDDGRDLYSNQPQHF.

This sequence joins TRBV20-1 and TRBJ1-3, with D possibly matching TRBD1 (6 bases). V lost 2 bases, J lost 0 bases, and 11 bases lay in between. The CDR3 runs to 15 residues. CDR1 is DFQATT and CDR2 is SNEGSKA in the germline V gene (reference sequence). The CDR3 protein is CSARPDRSSGNTIYF. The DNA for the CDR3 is TGCAGTGCTAGACCTGACAGGAGCTCTGGAAACACCATATATTTT.

CDR3 bases: TGCAGTGCTAGAGACGCACATCCATACAATGAGCAGTTCTTC. It yields the protein CSARDAHPYNEQFF. The chain employs TRBV20-1 and TRBJ2-1; D unresolved. The CDR3 has 14 amino acids. Germline CDR1 DFQATT, CDR2 SNEGSKA (reference sequence). With 0 bases removed from V and 4 bases from J, the gap between germline ends came to 10 bases.

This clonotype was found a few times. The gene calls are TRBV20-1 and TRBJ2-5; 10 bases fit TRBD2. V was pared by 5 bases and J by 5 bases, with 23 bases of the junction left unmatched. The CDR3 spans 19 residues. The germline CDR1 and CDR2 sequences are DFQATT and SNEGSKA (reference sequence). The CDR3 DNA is TGCAGTGCTGCAAATAAGGATCTAGCGGGAGTCTGGGGTGGGGAGACCCAGTACTTC. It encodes CSAANKDLAGVWGGETQYF.

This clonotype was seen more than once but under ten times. The CDR3, as DNA: TGTGCCAGCAGTGCAACCGGGACAGGGCGTTCACCCCTCCACTTT. Its translation: CASSATGTGRSPLHF. V usage is TRBV7-9 and J usage is TRBJ1-6; TRBD1 aligns across 9 bases. Germline assignment: CDR1 SEHNR and CDR2 FQNEAQ (reference sequence). J lost 9 bases, V lost 6 bases, and 9 bases had no gene match. This CDR3 is 15 amino acids long.

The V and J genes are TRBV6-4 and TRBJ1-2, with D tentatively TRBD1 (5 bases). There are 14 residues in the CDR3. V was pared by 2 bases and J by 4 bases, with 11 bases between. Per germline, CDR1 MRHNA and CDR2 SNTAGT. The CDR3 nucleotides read TGTGCCAGCAGTGACGGACGGCAGGGCTATGGCTACACCTTC. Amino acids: CASSDGRQGYGYTF.

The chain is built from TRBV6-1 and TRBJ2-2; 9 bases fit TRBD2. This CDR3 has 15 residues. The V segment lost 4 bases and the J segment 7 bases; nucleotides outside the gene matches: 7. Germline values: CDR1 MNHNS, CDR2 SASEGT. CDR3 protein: CASSVQREVSGELFF. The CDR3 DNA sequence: TGTGCCAGCAGTGTTCAGCGGGAGGTGAGCGGGGAGCTGTTTTTT.

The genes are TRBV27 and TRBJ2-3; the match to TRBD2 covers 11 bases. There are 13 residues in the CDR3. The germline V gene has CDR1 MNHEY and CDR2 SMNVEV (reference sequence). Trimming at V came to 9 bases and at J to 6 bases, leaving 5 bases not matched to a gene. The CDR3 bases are TGTGCCAGTAGGGCTAGCGGGAGGGATACGCAGTATTTT. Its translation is CASRASGRDTQYF.

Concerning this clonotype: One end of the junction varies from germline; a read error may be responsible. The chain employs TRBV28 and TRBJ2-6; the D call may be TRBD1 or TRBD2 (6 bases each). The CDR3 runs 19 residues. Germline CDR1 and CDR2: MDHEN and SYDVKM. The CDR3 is CASSFKLLGGHSGANVLTF. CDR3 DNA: TGTGCCAGCAGCTTTAAGTTACTAGGGGGGCATTCTGGGGCCAACGTCCTGACCTTC.

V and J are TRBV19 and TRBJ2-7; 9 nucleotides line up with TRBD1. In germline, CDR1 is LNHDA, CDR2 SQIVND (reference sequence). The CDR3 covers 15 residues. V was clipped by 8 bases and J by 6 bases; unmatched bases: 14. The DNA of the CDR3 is TGTGCCAGTGAGGGTCTTGGACAGGGGAAAATCGAGCAGTACTTC. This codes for CASEGLGQGKIEQYF.

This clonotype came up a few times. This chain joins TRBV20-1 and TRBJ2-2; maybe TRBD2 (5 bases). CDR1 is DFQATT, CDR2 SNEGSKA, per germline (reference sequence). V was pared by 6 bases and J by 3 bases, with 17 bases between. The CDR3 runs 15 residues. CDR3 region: CSALTGGRDTGELFF. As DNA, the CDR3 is TGCAGTGCCCTGACGGGCGGGCGAGACACCGGGGAGCTGTTTTTT.

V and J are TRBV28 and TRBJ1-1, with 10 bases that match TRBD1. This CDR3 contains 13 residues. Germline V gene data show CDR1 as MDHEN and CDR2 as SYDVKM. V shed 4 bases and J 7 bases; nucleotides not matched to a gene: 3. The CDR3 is CASSWGQGIEAFF. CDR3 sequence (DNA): TGTGCCAGCAGTTGGGGACAGGGGATTGAAGCTTTCTTT. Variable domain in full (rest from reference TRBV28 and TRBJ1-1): DVKVTQSSRYLVKRTGEKVFLECVQDMDHENMFWYRQDPGLGLRLIYFSYDVKMKEKGDIPEGYSVSREKKERFSLILESASTNQTSMYLCASSWGQGIEAFFGQGTRLTVV.

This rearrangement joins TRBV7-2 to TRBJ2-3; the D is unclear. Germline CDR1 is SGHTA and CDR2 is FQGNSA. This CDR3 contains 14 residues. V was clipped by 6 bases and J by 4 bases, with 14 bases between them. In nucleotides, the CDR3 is TGTGCCAGCAGGTCCGACCACAACTCAGATACGCAGTATTTT. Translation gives CASRSDHNSDTQYF. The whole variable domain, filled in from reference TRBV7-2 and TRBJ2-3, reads GAGVSQSPSNKVTEKGKDVELRCDPISGHTALYWYRQSLGQGLEFLIYFQGNSAPDKSGLPSDRFSAERTGGSVSTLTIQRTQQEDSAVYLCASRSDHNSDTQYFGPGTRLTVL.

In DNA form, the CDR3 reads TGTGCCAGCAGCCCAGGGACTAGCGGGAGGGCCTGGTGGGAGACCCAGTACTTC. Amino acids: CASSPGTSGRAWWETQYF. The V and J genes are TRBV7-9 and TRBJ2-5; 16 nucleotides line up with TRBD2. V gave up 5 bases and J gave up 5 bases; unmatched junction bases: 11. Germline V gene lookup returns CDR1 SEHNR and CDR2 FQNEAQ (reference sequence). The length of the CDR3 is 18 residues.

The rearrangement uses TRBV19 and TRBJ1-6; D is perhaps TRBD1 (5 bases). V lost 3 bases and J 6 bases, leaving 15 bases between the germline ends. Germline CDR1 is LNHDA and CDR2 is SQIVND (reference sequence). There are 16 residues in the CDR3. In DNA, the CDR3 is TGTGCCAGTAGTATCTCCACAGGAGCCCCTAATTCACCCCTCCACTTT. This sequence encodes CASSISTGAPNSPLHF. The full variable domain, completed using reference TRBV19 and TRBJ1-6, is DGGITQSPKYLFRKEGQNVTLSCEQNLNHDAMYWYRQDPGQGLRLIYYSQIVNDFQKGDIAEGYSVSREKKESFPLTVTSAQKNPTAFYLCASSISTGAPNSPLHFGNGTRLTVT.

CDR3 loop: CASSLIGASGLQETQYF. Written as DNA, the CDR3 is TGTGCCAGCAGCTTAATAGGGGCTAGCGGGCTCCAAGAGACCCAGTACTTC. The chain couples TRBV7-3 to TRBJ2-5; 8 nucleotides agree with TRBD2. The CDR3 totals 17 residues. V lost 1 base to trimming and J lost 1 base; unmatched junction nucleotides: 8. Germline V lookup: CDR1 SGHTA, CDR2 FQGTGA.

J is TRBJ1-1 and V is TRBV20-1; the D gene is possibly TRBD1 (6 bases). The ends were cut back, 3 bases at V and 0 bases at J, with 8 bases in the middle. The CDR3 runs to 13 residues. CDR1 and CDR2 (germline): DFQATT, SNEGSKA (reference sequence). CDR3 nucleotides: TGCAGTGCTAGGGGACAACTGAACACTGAAGCTTTCTTT. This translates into CSARGQLNTEAFF.

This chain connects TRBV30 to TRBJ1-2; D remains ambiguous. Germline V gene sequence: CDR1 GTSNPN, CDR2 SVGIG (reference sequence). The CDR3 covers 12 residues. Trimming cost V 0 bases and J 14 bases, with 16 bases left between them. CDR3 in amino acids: CAWSVPGNPWTF. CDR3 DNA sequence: TGTGCCTGGAGTGTGCCGGGGAACCCCTGGACCTTC.

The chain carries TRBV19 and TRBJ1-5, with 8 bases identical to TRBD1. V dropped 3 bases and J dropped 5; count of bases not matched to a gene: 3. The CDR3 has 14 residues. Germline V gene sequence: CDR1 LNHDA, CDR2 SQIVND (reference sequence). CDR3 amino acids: CASSIQGAYQPQHF. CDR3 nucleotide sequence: TGTGCCAGTAGTATTCAGGGGGCATATCAGCCCCAGCATTTT.

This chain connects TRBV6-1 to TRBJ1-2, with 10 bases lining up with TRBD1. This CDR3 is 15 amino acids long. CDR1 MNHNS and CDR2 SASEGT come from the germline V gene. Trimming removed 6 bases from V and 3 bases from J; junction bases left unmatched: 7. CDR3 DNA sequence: TGTGCCAGCAGGGGGGCGGGGACAGGGGACTATGGCTACACCTTC. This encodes CASRGAGTGDYGYTF.

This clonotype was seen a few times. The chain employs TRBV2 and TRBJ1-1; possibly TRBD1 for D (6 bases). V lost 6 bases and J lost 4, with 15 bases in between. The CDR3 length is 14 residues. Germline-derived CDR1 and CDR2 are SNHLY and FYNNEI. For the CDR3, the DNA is TGTGCCAGCAGGCCCGAACAGGGCTTCACTGAAGCTTTCTTT. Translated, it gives CASRPEQGFTEAFF.

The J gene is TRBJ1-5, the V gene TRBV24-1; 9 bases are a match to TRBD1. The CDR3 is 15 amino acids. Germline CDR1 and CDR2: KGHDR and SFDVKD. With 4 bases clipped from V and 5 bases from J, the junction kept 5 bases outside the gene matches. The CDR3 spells CATSDPTGGDQPQHF. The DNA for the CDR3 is TGTGCCACCAGTGACCCGACAGGGGGAGATCAGCCCCAGCATTTT.

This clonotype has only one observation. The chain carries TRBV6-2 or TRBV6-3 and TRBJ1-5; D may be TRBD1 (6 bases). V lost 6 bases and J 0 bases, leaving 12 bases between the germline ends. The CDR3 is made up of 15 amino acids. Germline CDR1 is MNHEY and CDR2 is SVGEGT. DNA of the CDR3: TGTGCCAGCAGGGCAGGGGTTAATAGCAATCAGCCCCAGCATTTT. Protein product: CASRAGVNSNQPQHF.

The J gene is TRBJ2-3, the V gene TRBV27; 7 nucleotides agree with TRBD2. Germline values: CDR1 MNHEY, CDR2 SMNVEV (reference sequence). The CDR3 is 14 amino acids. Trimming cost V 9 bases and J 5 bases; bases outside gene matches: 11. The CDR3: CASTSAFGGDTQYF. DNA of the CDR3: TGTGCCAGTACTAGCGCCTTCGGGGGAGATACGCAGTATTTT.